This T cell receptor (beta chain) was captured in a study of identical twins. Study observations and caveats: Invariant MAIT and iNKT cells are populations that could partly confound zero-insertion analyses.

V was cut by 3 bases and J by 2 bases, with 13 bases left in between. This CDR3 is 15 amino acids long. In germline, CDR1 is SGHDT, CDR2 YYEEEE. Regarding this clonotype: Antigen unknown.

TCRdb analysed the 5' RACE reads with MiXCR anew, one entry per CDR3 protein. The table records about 520,000 distinct CDR3 sequences, about 20% of them present only once. The sample was also linked to a second study, of T cells expressing NK-cell markers.

The clonotype was recovered from a woman under 30 in good health. The rearrangement links TRBV5-6 to TRBJ2-3; D assignment may be TRBD1 or TRBD2 (5 bases each). Sequenced material: CD4+ T cells sorted from blood. CDR3 sequence reads: CASSSGPTATDTQYF. The CDR3 region has the DNA TGTGCCAGCAGCTCGGGACCCACAGCCACAGATACGCAGTATTTT. The full variable domain, completed using reference TRBV5-6 and TRBJ2-3, is DAGVTQSPTHLIKTRGQQVTLRCSPKSGHDTVSWYQQALGQGPQFIFQYYEEEERQRGNFPDRFSGHQFPNYSSELNVNALLLGDSALYLCASSSGPTATDTQYFGPGTRLTVL.